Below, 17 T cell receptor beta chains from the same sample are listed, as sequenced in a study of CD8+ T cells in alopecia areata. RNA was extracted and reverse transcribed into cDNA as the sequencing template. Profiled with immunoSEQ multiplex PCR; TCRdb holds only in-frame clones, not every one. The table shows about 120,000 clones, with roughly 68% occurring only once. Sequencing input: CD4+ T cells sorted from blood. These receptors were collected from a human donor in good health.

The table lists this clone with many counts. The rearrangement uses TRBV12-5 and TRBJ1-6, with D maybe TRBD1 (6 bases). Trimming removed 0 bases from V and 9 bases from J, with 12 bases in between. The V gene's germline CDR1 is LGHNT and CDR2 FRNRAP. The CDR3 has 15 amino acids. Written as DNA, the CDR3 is TGTGCTAGTGGTTTGGTTACAGGGATCGCTTCACCCCTCCACTTT. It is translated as CASGLVTGIASPLHF.

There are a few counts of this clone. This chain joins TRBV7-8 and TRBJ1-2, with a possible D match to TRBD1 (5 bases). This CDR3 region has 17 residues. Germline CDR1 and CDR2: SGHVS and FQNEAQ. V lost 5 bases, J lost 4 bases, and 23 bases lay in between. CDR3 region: CASSRVGGGSTSYGYTF. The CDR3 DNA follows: TGTGCCAGCAGCCGGGTTGGGGGAGGGTCTACCTCCTATGGCTACACCTTC.

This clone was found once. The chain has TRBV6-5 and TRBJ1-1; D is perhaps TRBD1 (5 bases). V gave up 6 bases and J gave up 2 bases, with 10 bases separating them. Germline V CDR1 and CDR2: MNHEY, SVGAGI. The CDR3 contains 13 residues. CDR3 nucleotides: TGTGCCAGCAGCCCCAGGGAAAACACTGAAGCTTTCTTT. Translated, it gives CASSPRENTEAFF.

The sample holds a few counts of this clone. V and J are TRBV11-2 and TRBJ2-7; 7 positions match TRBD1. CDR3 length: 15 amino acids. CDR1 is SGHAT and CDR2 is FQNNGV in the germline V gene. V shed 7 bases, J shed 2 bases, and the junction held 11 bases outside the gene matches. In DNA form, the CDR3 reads TGTGCCAGCACTAATTGGGGGACAGAAACCTACGAGCAGTACTTC. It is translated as CASTNWGTETYEQYF. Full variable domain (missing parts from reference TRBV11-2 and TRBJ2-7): EAGVAQSPRYKIIEKRQSVAFWCNPISGHATLYWYQQILGQGPKLLIQFQNNGVVDDSQLPKDRFSAERLKGVDSTLKIQPAKLEDSAVYLCASTNWGTETYEQYFGPGTRLTVT.

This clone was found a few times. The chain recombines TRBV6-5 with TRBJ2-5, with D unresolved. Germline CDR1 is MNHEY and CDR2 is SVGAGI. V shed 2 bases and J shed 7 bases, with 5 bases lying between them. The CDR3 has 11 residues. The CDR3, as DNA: TGTGCCAGCAGTTACCGAGGGACCCAGTACTTC. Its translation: CASSYRGTQYF.

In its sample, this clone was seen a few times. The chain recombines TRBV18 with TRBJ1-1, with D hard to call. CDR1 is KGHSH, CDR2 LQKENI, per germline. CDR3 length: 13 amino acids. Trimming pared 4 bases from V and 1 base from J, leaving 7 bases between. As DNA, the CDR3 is TGTGCCAGCTCACAAACAGAGAACACTGAAGCTTTCTTT. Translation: CASSQTENTEAFF. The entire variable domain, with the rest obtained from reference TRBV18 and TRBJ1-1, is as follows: NAGVMQNPRHLVRRRGQEARLRCSPMKGHSHVYWYRQLPEEGLKFMVYLQKENIIDESGMPKERFSAEFPKEGPSILRIQQVVRGDSAAYFCASSQTENTEAFFGQGTRLTVV.

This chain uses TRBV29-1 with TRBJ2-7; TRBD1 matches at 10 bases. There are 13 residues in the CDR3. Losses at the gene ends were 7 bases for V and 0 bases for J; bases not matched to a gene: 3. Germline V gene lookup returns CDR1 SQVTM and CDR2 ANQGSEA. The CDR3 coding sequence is TGCAGCGGACGGACAGGGGGCTCCTACGAGCAGTACTTC. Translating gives CSGRTGGSYEQYF.

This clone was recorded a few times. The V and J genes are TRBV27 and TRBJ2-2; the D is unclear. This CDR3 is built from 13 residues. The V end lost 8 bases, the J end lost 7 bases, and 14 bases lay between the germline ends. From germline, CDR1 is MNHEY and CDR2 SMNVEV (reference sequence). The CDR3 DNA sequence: TGTGCCAGCTCCAGGCTCGTGGGCGGGGAGCTGTTTTTT. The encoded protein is CASSRLVGGELFF.

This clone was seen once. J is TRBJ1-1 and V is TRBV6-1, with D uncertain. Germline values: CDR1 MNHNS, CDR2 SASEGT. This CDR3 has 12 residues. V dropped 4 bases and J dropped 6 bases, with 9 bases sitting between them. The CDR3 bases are TGTGCCAGCAGTGTGGCGGGGTCTGAAGCTTTCTTT. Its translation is CASSVAGSEAFF.

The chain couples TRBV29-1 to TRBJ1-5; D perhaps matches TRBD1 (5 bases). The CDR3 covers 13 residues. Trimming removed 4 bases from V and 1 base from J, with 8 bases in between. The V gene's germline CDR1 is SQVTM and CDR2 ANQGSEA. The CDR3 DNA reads TGCAGCGTTGGAGGGGCCAGCAATCAGCCCCAGCATTTT. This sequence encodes CSVGGASNQPQHF.

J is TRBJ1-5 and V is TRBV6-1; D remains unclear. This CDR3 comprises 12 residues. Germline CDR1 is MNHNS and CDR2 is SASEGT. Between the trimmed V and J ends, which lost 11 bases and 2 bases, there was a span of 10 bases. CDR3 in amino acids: CAAQSGNQPQHF. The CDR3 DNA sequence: TGTGCCGCCCAATCGGGCAATCAGCCCCAGCATTTT.

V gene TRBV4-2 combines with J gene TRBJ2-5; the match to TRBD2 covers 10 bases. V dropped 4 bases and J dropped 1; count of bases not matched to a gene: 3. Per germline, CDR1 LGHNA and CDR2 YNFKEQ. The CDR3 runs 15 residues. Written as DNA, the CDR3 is TGTGCCAGCAGCCTAGCGGGGGGATCCCAAGAGACCCAGTACTTC. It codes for CASSLAGGSQETQYF.

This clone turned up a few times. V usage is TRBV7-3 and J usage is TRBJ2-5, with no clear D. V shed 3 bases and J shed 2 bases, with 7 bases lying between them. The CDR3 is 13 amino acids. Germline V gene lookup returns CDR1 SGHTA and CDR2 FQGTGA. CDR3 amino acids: CASSFSPQETQYF. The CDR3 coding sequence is TGTGCCAGCAGCTTTTCGCCTCAAGAGACCCAGTACTTC.

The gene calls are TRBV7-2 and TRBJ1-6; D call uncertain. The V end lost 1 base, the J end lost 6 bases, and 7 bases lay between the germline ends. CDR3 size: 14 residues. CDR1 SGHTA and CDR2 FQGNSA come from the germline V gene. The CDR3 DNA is TGTGCCAGCAGCTTAGGGGCAGCTAATTCACCCCTCCACTTT. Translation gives CASSLGAANSPLHF.

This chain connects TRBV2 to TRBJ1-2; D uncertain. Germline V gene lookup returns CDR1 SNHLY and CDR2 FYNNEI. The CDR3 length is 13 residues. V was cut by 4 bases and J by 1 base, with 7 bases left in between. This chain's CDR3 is CASSAYSNYGYTF. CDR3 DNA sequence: TGTGCCAGCAGTGCTTACAGTAACTATGGCTACACCTTC. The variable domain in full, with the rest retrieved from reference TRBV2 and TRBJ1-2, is EPEVTQTPSHQVTQMGQEVILRCVPISNHLYFYWYRQILGQKVEFLVSFYNNEISEKSEIFDDQFSVERPDGSNFTLKIRSTKLEDSAMYFCASSAYSNYGYTFGSGTRLTVV.

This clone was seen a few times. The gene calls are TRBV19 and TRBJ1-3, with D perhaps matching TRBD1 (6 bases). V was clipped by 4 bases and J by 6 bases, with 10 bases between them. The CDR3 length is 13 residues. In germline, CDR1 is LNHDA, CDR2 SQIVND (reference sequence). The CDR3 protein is CASSRRGLNTIYF. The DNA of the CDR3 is TGTGCCAGTAGTAGGCGGGGGCTAAACACCATATATTTT.

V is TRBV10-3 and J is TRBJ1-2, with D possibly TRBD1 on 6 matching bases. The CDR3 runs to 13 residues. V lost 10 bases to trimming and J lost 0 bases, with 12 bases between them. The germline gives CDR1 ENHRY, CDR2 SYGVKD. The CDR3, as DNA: TGTGCCAGTGGGACAACAACTAACTATGGCTACACCTTC. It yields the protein CASGTTTNYGYTF.